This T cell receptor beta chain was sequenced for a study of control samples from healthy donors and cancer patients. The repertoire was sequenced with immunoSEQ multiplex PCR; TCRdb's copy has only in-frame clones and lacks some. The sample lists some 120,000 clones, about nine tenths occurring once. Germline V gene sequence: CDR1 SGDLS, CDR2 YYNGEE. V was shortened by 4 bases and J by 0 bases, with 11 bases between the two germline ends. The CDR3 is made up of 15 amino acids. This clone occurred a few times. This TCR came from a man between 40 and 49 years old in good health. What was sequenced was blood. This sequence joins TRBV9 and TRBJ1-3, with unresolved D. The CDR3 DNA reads TGTGCCAGCAGCTCTTCCCAGCGCTCTGGAAACACCATATATTTT. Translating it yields CASSSSQRSGNTIYF.